A selection of T cell receptor beta chains follows, all from one sample in a study of cytomegalovirus exposure and HLA in healthy donors. Sequenced by immunoSEQ multiplex PCR; TCRdb stores in-frame clones only, minus some. The data hold under 35,000 clones, with around two fifths observed a single time. The specimen sequenced was PBMCs. The receptor set was obtained from a woman between 45 and 65 years old in good health and CMV-seronegative. Each CDR3 is given with its conserved first and last residue. A D gene is named only where the DNA matches it firmly.

TRBV27	TRBJ2-2	NA	CASSLEGAKDGELFF
TRBV7-2	TRBJ2-3	NA	CASRGPGLSTDTQYF
TRBV19	TRBJ1-2	TRBD1	CASSPRDSRNYGYTF
TRBV27	TRBJ2-7	NA	CASSFGGHPSYEQYF
TRBV4-1	TRBJ1-4	NA	CASSQDHFPRAINEKLFF
TRBV5-4	TRBJ2-2	TRBD1	CASSPWTGGLDGELFF
TRBV6-5	TRBJ1-4	NA	CASSLDHNRGKLFF
TRBV7-2	TRBJ2-5	TRBD2	CASSTRTSMEETQYF
TRBV6-1	TRBJ1-4	TRBD1	CASRDRSSNEKLFF
TRBV5-5	TRBJ2-5	TRBD2	CASSLWDGAGEETQYF
TRBV5-8	TRBJ2-3	NA	CASSFGLAYFDTQYF
TRBV7-6	TRBJ1-1	TRBD1	CASSLDGRTGEAFF
TRBV18	TRBJ2-7	NA	CASSARGYEQYF
TRBV19	TRBJ1-1	NA	CASSIGGGAPEAFF
TRBV29-1	TRBJ2-2	NA	CSVRVAVNTGELFF
TRBV6-5	TRBJ1-2	NA	CASSYYGGGYTF
TRBV27	TRBJ2-3	NA	CASRGAKSTDTQYF
TRBV2	TRBJ2-5	NA	CASSFSSTGWGEETQYF
TRBV18	TRBJ1-5	NA	CASSPPHRADQPQHF
TRBV5-1	TRBJ2-2	NA	CASSLVAGDTGELFF
TRBV29-1	TRBJ2-1	NA	CSVESQGTRSEQFF
TRBV10-3	TRBJ2-7	TRBD2	CAISEGSGSSYEQYF
TRBV14	TRBJ2-5	TRBD2	CASSPPGLAGGPGETQYF
TRBV2	TRBJ2-1	TRBD2	CASRVLAGASSSYNEQFF
TRBV5-4	TRBJ2-5	TRBD2	CASSPGTSGRRGETQYF
TRBV6-6	TRBJ2-5	TRBD2	CASRFAGVQETQYF
TRBV6-5	TRBJ1-5	NA	CATSTGSGPQHF
TRBV27	TRBJ2-1	TRBD2	CASSKLASYNEQFF
TRBV2	TRBJ2-2	TRBD2	CASRDLAGGANTGELFF
TRBV6-1	TRBJ2-1	TRBD2	CATGSGGENEQFF
TRBV30	TRBJ1-1	TRBD1	CAWSVEGDREAFF
TRBV19	TRBJ1-5	NA	CASSLGGLKPQHF
TRBV5-1	TRBJ2-1	TRBD2	CASSLSGTSYNEQFF
TRBV9	TRBJ2-3	TRBD2	CASSVGTSGVSSTDTQYF
TRBV6-5	TRBJ2-5	TRBD2	CASTRGLAEETQYF
TRBV30	TRBJ2-1	NA	CAGRTEGNEQFF
TRBV6-6	TRBJ1-5	NA	CASTTPGSQPQHF
TRBV30	TRBJ2-7	NA	CAWSKSRTASPYEQYF
TRBV15	TRBJ1-2	NA	CATSRTRRQDYGYTF
TRBV15	TRBJ1-2	NA	CATSRDIRRPGGYTF
TRBV5-1	TRBJ2-1	TRBD2	CASSLSGGVHNEQFF
TRBV5-4	TRBJ2-6	NA	CASSLKTGTGANVLTF
TRBV20-1	TRBJ1-2	NA	CSASINYGYTF
TRBV19	TRBJ2-5	TRBD2	CASSFPGRGEETQYF
TRBV7-6	TRBJ1-1	NA	CASSLGGQSNTEAFF
TRBV5-1	TRBJ2-4	NA	CASSLDRGGGKNIQYF
TRBV30	TRBJ2-3	NA	CAWSVQADTQYF
TRBV6-1	TRBJ2-3	TRBD1	CASSEAGTGGTDTQYF
TRBV5-4	TRBJ1-1	NA	CASSLQGAAQNTEAFF
TRBV19	TRBJ1-1	TRBD1	CASSKGQAGAEAFF
TRBV27	TRBJ2-3	TRBD2	CASNELAGAATSTDTQYF
TRBV7-2	TRBJ1-5	NA	CASSPRRDQPQHF
TRBV9	TRBJ1-3	NA	CASSVGGYGPGNTIYF
TRBV6-4	TRBJ1-5	NA	CASSEFFGVPHSNQPQHF
TRBV18	TRBJ1-2	TRBD1	CASSLTGDYGYTF
TRBV10-3	TRBJ2-7	NA	CAISESSVEQYF
TRBV7-2	TRBJ2-1	TRBD2	CASRWTRDSEQFF
TRBV2	TRBJ2-7	TRBD2	CASSVTSVAYEQYF
TRBV5-6	TRBJ1-1	NA	CASSRPSGGAMTEAFF